A selection of T cell receptor beta chains follows, all from one sample in a study of T cells in Graves' hyperthyroidism and ophthalmopathy. TCRdb recomputed calls from the multiplex PCR reads with MiXCR, one row per CDR3 protein. This sample has about 620,000 distinct CDR3 sequences; about 16% occur once, and the top ten carry 3% to 4%. Sequencing used blood. The receptors come from a woman in her thirties with Graves' hyperthyroidism. CDR3s include the opening cysteine and the closing phenylalanine or tryptophan. The order of the fields is CDR3 protein, V gene, J gene.

CASSSKLAGVDTDPQYF	TRBV2	TRBJ2-3
CSVEWADFYGYTF	TRBV29-1	TRBJ1-2
CASSLAGVGPDTQYF	TRBV7-3	TRBJ2-3
CASSLDGRAGDTEAFF	TRBV11-2	TRBJ1-1
CASSSQLAWITDTQYF	TRBV28	TRBJ2-3
CASSSSGTRTDTQYF	TRBV7-2	TRBJ2-3
CARSRDYTEAFF	TRBV30	TRBJ1-1
CASSQEQADSYEQYF	TRBV4-2	TRBJ2-7
CASSVGASGIYNEQFF	TRBV9	TRBJ2-1
CASRGVLAGTNTGELFF	TRBV28	TRBJ2-2
CAWGITGSNQPQHF	TRBV30	TRBJ1-5
CASSRTSWSGGYTF	TRBV6-1	TRBJ1-2
CASSLSFDSPLHF	TRBV12-3/TRBV12-4	TRBJ1-6
CASSLAGVGEQYF	TRBV27	TRBJ2-7
CASSFTSGSSDEQFF	TRBV11-2	TRBJ2-1
CASSYSYGGSDYNEQFF	TRBV6-2/TRBV6-3	TRBJ2-1
CASRLLQGAGELFF	TRBV7-6	TRBJ2-2
CATSDFGEKLFF	TRBV24-1	TRBJ1-4
CASSLASGRARNEQFF	TRBV11-3	TRBJ2-1
CASSFPGGSSYTF	TRBV12-3/TRBV12-4	TRBJ1-2
CSAADFYEQYF	TRBV20-1	TRBJ2-7
CAWSARVYRGTEAFF	TRBV30	TRBJ1-1
CASSIDGAGNTEAFF	TRBV19	TRBJ1-1
CASSPTNRGPIQETQYF	TRBV18	TRBJ2-5
CASSSPFEDRDSDNEQFF	TRBV28	TRBJ2-1
CASSAQGTGGLNEQFF	TRBV19	TRBJ2-1
CASSQYTGPYYEQYF	TRBV3-1	TRBJ2-7
CASTTKGGMAQETQYF	TRBV12-3/TRBV12-4	TRBJ2-5
CASSYALPGQGKYNEQFF	TRBV6-6	TRBJ2-1
CAGSQGTSREQYF	TRBV12-3/TRBV12-4	TRBJ2-7
CSARPVGTSPYEQYF	TRBV20-1	TRBJ2-7
CSAWGETLANEQFF	TRBV20-1	TRBJ2-1
CSARDWDKVGAEAFF	TRBV20-1	TRBJ1-1
CASSYEGADTGELFF	TRBV6-2/TRBV6-3	TRBJ2-2
CASSPTGLREKLFF	TRBV5-1	TRBJ1-4
CASSPSGRELSNEQFF	TRBV6-9	TRBJ2-1
CASSQNNRADQPQHF	TRBV4-1	TRBJ1-5
CASSFDSGNTIYF	TRBV5-4	TRBJ1-3
CAWSISGVEAFF	TRBV30	TRBJ1-1
CASSEPLGREQYF	TRBV11-2	TRBJ2-7
CASSMTSGNTGELFF	TRBV7-2	TRBJ2-2
CAGGNQPQHF	TRBV19	TRBJ1-5
CASSIGQMNYGYTF	TRBV19	TRBJ1-2
CAIMGNSGTLGEQYF	TRBV10-3	TRBJ2-7
CSASGSGPSPSGEQFF	TRBV20-1	TRBJ2-1
CASSYRGRRGVYREQYF	TRBV28	TRBJ2-7
CASSSIGTSGRGPYEQYF	TRBV7-8	TRBJ2-7
CASSSGQETTGNTIYF	TRBV19	TRBJ1-3
CASRSPMGARRPQHF	TRBV28	TRBJ1-5
CASSLSPGTGGYEQYF	TRBV28	TRBJ2-7
CASSHRYQGGRGDGYTF	TRBV3-2	TRBJ1-2
CSARTGGKGYTF	TRBV20-1	TRBJ1-2
CAWSPSADEQYF	TRBV30	TRBJ2-7
CASSQEGWTGDEQFF	TRBV4-1	TRBJ2-1
CASSSARLAVLPDTQYF	TRBV6-2/TRBV6-3	TRBJ2-3
CASSLRVEYGYTF	TRBV27	TRBJ1-2
CASSLPAQRAADTQYF	TRBV5-6	TRBJ2-3
CASTAAGSSNEQFF	TRBV27	TRBJ2-1
CASTWRDMADTQYF	TRBV2	TRBJ2-3
CASSNPSGRGADTQYF	TRBV5-1	TRBJ2-3